Below are 10 T cell receptor beta chains sequenced from a single sample in a study of T cell repertoires in cytomegalovirus infection (dated by TCRdb to about 2019). These reads were obtained on an Illumina HiSeq 1500. The raw public reads went through TCRdb reprocessing: fastp at Q25, MiXCR clone calling, in-frame beta chains kept. Merged by CDR3 protein, the rows form single entries marked with the most common genes and DNA. In this sample the table shows some 130,000 distinct CDR3 sequences, 7% to 9.5% of which occur a single time. 9.5% to 13% of the sample comes from the top ten. The sample consisted of PBMCs. The receptors derive from a human donor in good health (CMV status not recorded). Some clones in this sample may be carry-over from other donors' samples.

This clonotype was counted at least ten times. V and J are TRBV12-3 or TRBV12-4 and TRBJ1-2; D remains unclear. The CDR3 runs to 13 residues. V was trimmed by 3 bases and J by 8 bases, leaving 13 bases between them. For the CDR3, the DNA is TGTGCCAGCAGTTTGGACTTCGGGGTCGGCTACACCTTC. It is translated as CASSLDFGVGYTF.

This clonotype was seen only a few times. V gene TRBV25-1 combines with J gene TRBJ2-3, with no clear D. Germline values: CDR1 MGHDK, CDR2 SYGVNS. The CDR3 totals 14 residues. Trimming removed 3 bases at V and 2 bases at J, with 9 bases between. In DNA, the CDR3 is TGTGCCAGCAGTGATGGATACTTCACAGATACGCAGTATTTT. This translates into CASSDGYFTDTQYF.

This clonotype was seen ten or more times. The chain uses TRBV7-2 and TRBJ1-6, with a possible D match to TRBD1 (6 bases). CDR1 is SGHTA and CDR2 is FQGNSA in the germline V gene. This CDR3 comprises 15 residues. V was trimmed by 2 bases and J by 7 bases, leaving 12 bases between them. The CDR3 DNA reads as TGTGCCAGCAGCTTACTTACAGGGACCAATTCACCCCTCCACTTT. Translated, it gives CASSLLTGTNSPLHF.

This clonotype came up a few times. The chain couples TRBV5-1 to TRBJ2-7; TRBD1 or TRBD2 may be the D gene (7 bases each). CDR1 and CDR2 (germline): SGHRS, YFSETQ. This CDR3 contains 15 residues. V lost 4 bases and J lost 4, with 18 bases in between. CDR3 amino acids: CASSPGGQILYEQYF. The CDR3 region has the DNA TGCGCCAGCAGCCCGGGGGGACAGATACTTTACGAGCAGTACTTC.

This clonotype showed up many times. The chain links TRBV2 to TRBJ2-2, with 9 positions matching TRBD2. J was trimmed by 0 bases and V by 5 bases; bases with no gene match: 4. Germline V lookup: CDR1 SNHLY, CDR2 FYNNEI. The CDR3 extends over 16 amino acids. The CDR3 DNA sequence: TGTGCCAGCAGTTCAGCGGGGGGAGCGAACACCGGGGAGCTGTTTTTT. This translates into CASSSAGGANTGELFF.

This clonotype was found many times. The chain has TRBV2 and TRBJ1-2; 9 nucleotides align to TRBD1. Looked up from germline, CDR1 is SNHLY and CDR2 is FYNNEI. Trimming took 8 bases from V and 5 from J; bases not matched to a gene: 6. This CDR3 spans 13 amino acids. Here the CDR3 reads CASSPGTGYGYTF. Here the CDR3 DNA reads TGTGCCAGCTCCCCCGGGACAGGGTATGGCTACACCTTC.

This clonotype has only a few counts. The chain employs TRBV9 and TRBJ2-3; a possible D gene is TRBD2 (5 bases). Germline V lookup: CDR1 SGDLS, CDR2 YYNGEE. V was cut by 4 bases and J by 1 base, with 10 bases left in between. This CDR3 is 14 amino acids long. CDR3 sequence: CASSSSIRTDTQYF. The CDR3 DNA follows: TGTGCCAGCAGCTCTAGCATCCGCACAGATACGCAGTATTTT.

This clonotype was counted at least ten times. The rearrangement joins TRBV6-2 or TRBV6-3 to TRBJ2-7; unclear D gene. Germline V lookup: CDR1 MNHEY, CDR2 SVGEGT. The V and J ends lost 0 bases and 1 base respectively, with 13 bases between them. CDR3 length: 16 amino acids. DNA of the CDR3: TGTGCCAGCAGTTACTCGTATGACGTGACTTCCTACGAGCAGTACTTC. It yields the protein CASSYSYDVTSYEQYF.

Remarks on this clonotype: A much larger clone sits a single nucleotide away, making a read error possible. The chain joins TRBV12-3 or TRBV12-4 to TRBJ2-5; 8 positions agree with TRBD2. The length of the CDR3 is 13 residues. CDR3 nucleotides: TGTGCCAACAGTTTAGCGGGGACGGAGACCCAGTACTTC. It encodes CANSLAGTETQYF.

This clonotype was counted only a few times. The gene calls are TRBV19 and TRBJ1-1, with D uncertain. The V end was cut by 5 bases, the J end by 8 bases, with 9 bases between. Germline lookup yields CDR1 LNHDA and CDR2 SQIVND (reference sequence). The CDR3 has 11 residues. Here the CDR3 DNA reads TGTGCCAGTAGTCGAAGTCGGGAAGCTTTCTTT. Its translation: CASSRSREAFF.